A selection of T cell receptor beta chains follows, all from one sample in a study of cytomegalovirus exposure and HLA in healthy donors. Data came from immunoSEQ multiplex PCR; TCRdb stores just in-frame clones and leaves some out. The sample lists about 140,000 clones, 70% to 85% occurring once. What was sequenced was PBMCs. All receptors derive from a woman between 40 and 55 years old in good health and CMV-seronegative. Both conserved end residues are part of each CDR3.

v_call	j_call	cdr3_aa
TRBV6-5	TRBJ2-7	CASSYRMTGGNHEQYF
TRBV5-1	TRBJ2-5	CASSLGNQGETETQYF
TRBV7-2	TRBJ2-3	CASSLGGRGNTDTQYF
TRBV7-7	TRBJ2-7	CASSSPLGQGAYEQYF
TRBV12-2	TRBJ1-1	CASRLGARRRRGTEAFF
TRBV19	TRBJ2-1	CASSILGLAGGYEQFF
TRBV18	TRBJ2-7	CASSQTSGSGRTGGFYEQYF
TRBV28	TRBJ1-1	CASNSYTEAFF
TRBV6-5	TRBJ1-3	CASRVSSGNTIYF
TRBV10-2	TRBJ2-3	CASGEGLLADTQYF
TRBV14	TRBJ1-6	CASSQDPWGESPLHF
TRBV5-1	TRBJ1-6	CASSLEILGSPLHF
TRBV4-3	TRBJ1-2	CASSQGRRNGYTF
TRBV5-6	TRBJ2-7	CASSHPGSEQYF
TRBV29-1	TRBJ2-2	CSVDRGTGELFF
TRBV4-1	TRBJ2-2	CASSHGTSGRPDTGELFF
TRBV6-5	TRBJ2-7	CASSYSGTVAYEQYF
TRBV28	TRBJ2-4	CASGGQGTQNIQYF
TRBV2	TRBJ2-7	CASNSDQIGAAEQYF
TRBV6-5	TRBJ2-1	CASSYPGLRRNEQFF
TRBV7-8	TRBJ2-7	CASSRRAGRVFYEQYF
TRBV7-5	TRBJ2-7	CARSPKGTQGRYEQYF
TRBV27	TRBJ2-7	CASSRIRDRQYF
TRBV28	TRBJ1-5	CAISGDGNQPQHF
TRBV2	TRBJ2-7	CASRSDGSGMEEQYF
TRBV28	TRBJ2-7	CASTDSYEQYF
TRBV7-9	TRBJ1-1	CASSPRGGRNAEAFF
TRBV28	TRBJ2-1	CASSSLRDRAYNEQFF
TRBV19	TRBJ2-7	CASSKRSTGQGPNYEQYF
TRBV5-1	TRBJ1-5	CASSLTGGNQPQHF
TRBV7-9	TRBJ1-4	CASSLILATNEKLFF
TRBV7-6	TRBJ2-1	CASSLGGLADNEQFF
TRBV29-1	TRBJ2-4	CSVGSGVIDIQYF
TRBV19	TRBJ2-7	CASSLRDRGGYEQYF
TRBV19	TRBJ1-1	CASSPGQGNTEAFF
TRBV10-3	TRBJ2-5	CATTSGRASASGTQYF
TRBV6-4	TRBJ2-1	CASSDYPGASREQFF
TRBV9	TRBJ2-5	CASSVGGKETQYF
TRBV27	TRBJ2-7	CASSLGGYEQYF
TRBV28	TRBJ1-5	CASSPVQGKDNQPQHF
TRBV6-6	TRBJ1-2	CASSYSMEDYGYTF
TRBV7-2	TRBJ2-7	CASSLVSSGVYEQYF
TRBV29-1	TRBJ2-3	CSAGISADTQYF
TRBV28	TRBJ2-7	CASFKRYFHEQYF
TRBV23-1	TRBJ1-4	CASSQPTGMDQKLFF
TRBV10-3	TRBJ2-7	CRGGGRIYDF
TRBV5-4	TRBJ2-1	CASSKGGPSRPYNEQFF
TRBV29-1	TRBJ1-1	CSVAAGTNTEAFF
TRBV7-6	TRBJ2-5	CASSSQGAGETQYF
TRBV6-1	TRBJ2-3	CASSGDNIKDTQYF
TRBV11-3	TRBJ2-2	CASSLLKGLASYTGELFF
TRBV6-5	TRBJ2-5	CATRAGRGFAETQYF
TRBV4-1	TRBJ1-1	CASSQGEALNTEAFF
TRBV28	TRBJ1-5	CASSLTHSDRATGPQHF
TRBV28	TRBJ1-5	CASSSYTSGGQPQHF
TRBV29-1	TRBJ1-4	CSGLGAATNEKLFF
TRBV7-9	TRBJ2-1	CASSPRWTGEGEQFF
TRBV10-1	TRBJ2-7	CASSPLGTGVPGEQYF
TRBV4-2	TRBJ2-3	CASSQVRLGGPDTQYF